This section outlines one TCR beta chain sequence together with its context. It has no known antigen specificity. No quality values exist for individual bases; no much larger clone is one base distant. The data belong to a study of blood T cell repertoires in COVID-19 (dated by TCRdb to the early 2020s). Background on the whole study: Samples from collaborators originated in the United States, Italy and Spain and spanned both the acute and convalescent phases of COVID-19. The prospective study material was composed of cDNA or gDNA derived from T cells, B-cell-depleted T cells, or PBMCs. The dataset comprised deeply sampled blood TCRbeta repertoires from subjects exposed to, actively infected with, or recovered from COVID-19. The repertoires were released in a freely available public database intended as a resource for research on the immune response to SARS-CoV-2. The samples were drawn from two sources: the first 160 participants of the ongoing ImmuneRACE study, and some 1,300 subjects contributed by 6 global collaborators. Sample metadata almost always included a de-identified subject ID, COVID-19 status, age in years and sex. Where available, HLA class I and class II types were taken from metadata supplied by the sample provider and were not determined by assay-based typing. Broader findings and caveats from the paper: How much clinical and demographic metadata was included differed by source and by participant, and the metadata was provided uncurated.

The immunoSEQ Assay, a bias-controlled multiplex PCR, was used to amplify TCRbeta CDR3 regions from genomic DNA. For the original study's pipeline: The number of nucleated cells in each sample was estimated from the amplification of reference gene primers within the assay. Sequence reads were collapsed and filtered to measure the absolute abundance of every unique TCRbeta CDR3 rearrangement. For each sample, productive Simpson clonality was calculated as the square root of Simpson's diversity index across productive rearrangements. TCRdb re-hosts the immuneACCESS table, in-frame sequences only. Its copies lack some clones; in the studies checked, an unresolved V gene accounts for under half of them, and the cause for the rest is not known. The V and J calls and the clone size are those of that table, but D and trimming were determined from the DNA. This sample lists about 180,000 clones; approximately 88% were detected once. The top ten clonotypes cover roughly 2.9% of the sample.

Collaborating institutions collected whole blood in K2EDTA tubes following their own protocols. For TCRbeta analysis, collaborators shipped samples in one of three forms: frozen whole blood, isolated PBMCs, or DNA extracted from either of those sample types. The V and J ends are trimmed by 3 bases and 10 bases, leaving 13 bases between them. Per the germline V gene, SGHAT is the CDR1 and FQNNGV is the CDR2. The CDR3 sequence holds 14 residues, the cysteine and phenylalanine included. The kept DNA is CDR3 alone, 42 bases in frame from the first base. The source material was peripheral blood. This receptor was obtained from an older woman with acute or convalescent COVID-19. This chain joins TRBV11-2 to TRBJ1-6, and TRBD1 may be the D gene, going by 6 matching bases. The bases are TGTGCCAGCAGCTTTGTAGGGGGGGAATCACCCCTCCACTTT. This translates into CASSFVGGESPLHF.